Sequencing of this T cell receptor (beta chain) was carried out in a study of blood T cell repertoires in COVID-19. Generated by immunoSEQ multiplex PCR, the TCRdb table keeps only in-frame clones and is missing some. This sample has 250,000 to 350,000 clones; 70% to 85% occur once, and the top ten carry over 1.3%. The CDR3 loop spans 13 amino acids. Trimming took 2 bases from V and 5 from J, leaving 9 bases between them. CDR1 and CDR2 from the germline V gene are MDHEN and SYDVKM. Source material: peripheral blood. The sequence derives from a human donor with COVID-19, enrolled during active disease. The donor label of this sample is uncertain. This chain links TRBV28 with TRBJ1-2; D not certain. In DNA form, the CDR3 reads TGTGCCAGCAGTTTAAACGGAGAGTATGGCTACACCTTC. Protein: CASSLNGEYGYTF.